This TCR beta chain was found in a study of shared T cell receptors in the human thymus. The protocol was immunoSEQ multiplex PCR, while the TCRdb copy is restricted to in-frame clones and leaves out a portion. This sample has roughly 700,000 clones, with roughly 88% found just once. Trimming took off 4 bases at V and 2 bases at J, with 15 bases between the two ends. CDR1 is LNHDA and CDR2 is SQIVND in the germline V gene (reference sequence). The CDR3 has 15 residues. These same records also appear under a second study, on human thymus T cells.

This rearrangement joins TRBV19 to TRBJ2-7, with D tentatively TRBD1 (6 bases). The source material was thymocytes. The sequence came from a boy under three years old with a congenital heart defect. The CDR3 loop is CASSTTRQAPYEQYF. The DNA for the CDR3 is TGTGCCAGTAGTACGACCCGACAGGCCCCCTACGAGCAGTACTTC.